The rows below give T cell receptor beta chains drawn from one sample of a study of regulatory T cells in long-lasting Graves disease. TCRdb reanalysed the multiplex PCR reads using MiXCR and keeps one entry per CDR3 protein. Of approximately 350,000 distinct CDR3 sequences listed, around 17% are singletons. The sample was also reused in another study, on T cells in Graves' hyperthyroidism and ophthalmopathy.

The sequencing here drew on peripheral blood mononuclear cells (PBMCs), taken at new diagnosis, from a patient treated with antithyroid drugs. The receptors originated from a man in his forties with Graves disease. Each CDR3 is given with its conserved first and last residue. D genes are given only for firm matches. The size of a clone is reported for some rows only, either as once, few or many, or as a class for expanded clones.

V: TRBV29-1
size: NA
J: TRBJ2-1
D: NA
DNA: TGCAGCGCGGGGAGCCTCAATGAGCAGTTCTTC
CDR3: CSAGSLNEQFF

V: TRBV5-1
size: NA
J: TRBJ2-7
D: NA
DNA: TGCGCCAGCAGAGGGGGGCAGGAGACCTACGAGCAGTACTTC
CDR3: CASRGGQETYEQYF

V: TRBV28
size: many
J: TRBJ2-4
D: TRBD1
DNA: TGTGCCAGCAGGGCCTCCTCAGTACAGGGGTTAGCCAAAAACATTCAGTACTTC
CDR3: CASRASSVQGLAKNIQYF

V: TRBV18
size: NA
J: TRBJ2-5
D: TRBD1
DNA: TGTGCCAGCTCACCACCGACAGGGTCCCGGGAGACCCAGTACTTC
CDR3: CASSPPTGSRETQYF

V: TRBV4-1
size: many
J: TRBJ1-6
D: NA
DNA: TGCGCCAGCAGCCAAGAGGGGTACAGGCGGAGTAATTCACCCCTCCACTTT
CDR3: CASSQEGYRRSNSPLHF

V: TRBV4-2
size: many
J: TRBJ1-5
D: NA
DNA: TGTGCCAGCAGCCTAACGTCCCAAAGGTCGCAGGAGGAAGGCAATCAGCCCCAGCATTTT
CDR3: CASSLTSQRSQEEGNQPQHF

V: TRBV19
size: few
J: TRBJ2-2
D: TRBD2
DNA: TGTGCCAGCCCTACGGGACTAGCGGGGGGTCTGAACACCGGGGAGCTGTTTTTT
CDR3: CASPTGLAGGLNTGELFF

V: TRBV7-6
size: many
J: TRBJ2-5
D: NA
DNA: TGTGCCAGCAGCGAGGACAGAGGGCAGGCCCAGTACTTC
CDR3: CASSEDRGQAQYF

V: TRBV29-1
size: few
J: TRBJ2-7
D: NA
DNA: TGCAGCGTTGAGGTCTCAGAAGGGAACGAGCAGTACTTC
CDR3: CSVEVSEGNEQYF

V: TRBV20-1
size: many
J: TRBJ2-1
D: TRBD2
DNA: TGCAGTGCTTTTACTCCTAGCGGGGGGTCCTACAATGAGCAGTTCTTC
CDR3: CSAFTPSGGSYNEQFF

V: TRBV9
size: many
J: TRBJ2-5
D: NA
DNA: TGTGCCAGCAGCGTAACGGGCGCGAAAGAGACCCAGTACTTC
CDR3: CASSVTGAKETQYF

V: TRBV27
size: few
J: TRBJ2-5
D: TRBD2
DNA: TGTGCCAGCAGTTTAGTGCGGGGGGGCCGAGAGACCCAGTACTTC
CDR3: CASSLVRGGRETQYF

V: TRBV28
size: many
J: TRBJ1-1
D: NA
DNA: TGTGCCAGCACCGCCTTGGACCTCAACACTGAAGCTTTCTTT
CDR3: CASTALDLNTEAFF

V: TRBV5-1
size: NA
J: TRBJ2-1
D: NA
DNA: TGCGCCAGCAGCTTTGACGAAGCCTCCTACAATGAGCAGTTCTTC
CDR3: CASSFDEASYNEQFF

V: TRBV28
size: many
J: TRBJ1-4
D: NA
DNA: TGTGCCAGCAGACCCCCAGGGGACGTTACCCTGTTTTTT
CDR3: CASRPPGDVTLFF

V: TRBV2
size: few
J: TRBJ2-7
D: NA
DNA: TGTGCCAGCAGTGGGCGATCCTTCGCGTCCTACGAGCAGTACTTC
CDR3: CASSGRSFASYEQYF

V: TRBV25-1
size: NA
J: TRBJ2-3
D: TRBD1
DNA: TGTGCCAGCAGTGAAAGGTGGGGGACAGGGGCAGATACGCAGTATTTT
CDR3: CASSERWGTGADTQYF

V: TRBV7-9
size: few
J: TRBJ2-3
D: NA
DNA: TGTGCCAGCCCCGGCCCACCAGATACGCAGTATTTT
CDR3: CASPGPPDTQYF

V: TRBV12-5
size: NA
J: TRBJ1-5
D: TRBD1
DNA: TGTGCTAGTGGTTTGGGAGGACAGGGGGATCAGCCCCAGCATTTT
CDR3: CASGLGGQGDQPQHF

V: TRBV12-3/TRBV12-4
size: NA
J: TRBJ1-5
D: NA
DNA: TGTGCCAGCAGACAGGGTGCTCAGCCCCAGCATTTT
CDR3: CASRQGAQPQHF

V: TRBV6-1
size: many
J: TRBJ1-2
D: TRBD1
DNA: TGTGCCAGCCGTAGAGGACAGGGGGTCTATGGCTACACCTTC
CDR3: CASRRGQGVYGYTF

V: TRBV9
size: many
J: TRBJ1-2
D: TRBD1
DNA: TGTGCCAGCAGCGTCGACGACAGGGGTGTTTATGGCTACACCTTC
CDR3: CASSVDDRGVYGYTF

V: TRBV2
size: NA
J: TRBJ2-7
D: NA
DNA: TGTGCCAGCAGAACGACAGGACACTACGAGCAGTACTTC
CDR3: CASRTTGHYEQYF

V: TRBV7-7
size: many
J: TRBJ2-3
D: NA
DNA: TGTGCCAGCAGCTCCGAACTCACAGATACGCAGTATTTT
CDR3: CASSSELTDTQYF

V: TRBV30
size: NA
J: TRBJ1-6
D: NA
DNA: TGTGCCTGGAGTACGGGACGGACAAATTCACCCCTCCACTTT
CDR3: CAWSTGRTNSPLHF

V: TRBV20-1
size: many
J: TRBJ2-7
D: TRBD1
DNA: TGCAGTGCTAGATCTCGGACAGGGCTCGACGAGCAGTACTTC
CDR3: CSARSRTGLDEQYF

V: TRBV20-1
size: NA
J: TRBJ2-2
D: TRBD2
DNA: TGCAGTGCTAGGCAGCGGGGGAACACCGGGGAGCTGTTTTTT
CDR3: CSARQRGNTGELFF

V: TRBV5-1
size: few
J: TRBJ2-3
D: NA
DNA: TGCGCCAGCAGCTTGGAAACTACTTTCACAGATACGCAGTATTTT
CDR3: CASSLETTFTDTQYF

V: TRBV11-1
size: many
J: TRBJ2-1
D: TRBD1
DNA: TGTGCCAGCAGCTCATCCCGACAGGGGGCGGACAATGAGCAGTTCTTC
CDR3: CASSSSRQGADNEQFF

V: TRBV28
size: many
J: TRBJ2-7
D: NA
DNA: TGTGCCAGCAGCGACACGTATACCTACGAGCAGTACTTC
CDR3: CASSDTYTYEQYF

V: TRBV20-1
size: many
J: TRBJ1-6
D: TRBD1
DNA: TGCAGTGCTAAGACAGGGATATCACCCCTCCACTTT
CDR3: CSAKTGISPLHF

V: TRBV24-1
size: NA
J: TRBJ2-1
D: TRBD2
DNA: TGTGCCACCAGTGACCTAGCGGGCCGGAATGAGCAGTTCTTC
CDR3: CATSDLAGRNEQFF

V: TRBV20-1
size: NA
J: TRBJ2-7
D: TRBD2
DNA: TGCAGTGCCAGAGCGTTCGGGGGGAGTTACGTGCAGTACTTC
CDR3: CSARAFGGSYVQYF

V: TRBV4-1
size: many
J: TRBJ2-5
D: NA
DNA: TGCGCCAGCAGCCAATCTTCGACGGAGACCCAGTACTTC
CDR3: CASSQSSTETQYF

V: TRBV6-5
size: NA
J: TRBJ2-3
D: NA
DNA: TGTGCCAGCAGTTACCAAACAGGGGCGGGAGCAGATACGCAGTATTTT
CDR3: CASSYQTGAGADTQYF

V: TRBV9
size: few
J: TRBJ2-3
D: NA
DNA: TGTGCCAGCAGCCGGACAGGGAGGGGAGATACGCAGTATTTT
CDR3: CASSRTGRGDTQYF

V: TRBV3-1
size: many
J: TRBJ2-2
D: NA
DNA: TGTGCCAGCAGCCAGCAAGTAAACACCGGGGAGCTGTTTTTT
CDR3: CASSQQVNTGELFF

V: TRBV10-3
size: NA
J: TRBJ1-1
D: TRBD1
DNA: TGTGCCATCACCATCCGGACAGGGGAAGCTTTCTTT
CDR3: CAITIRTGEAFF

V: TRBV27
size: many
J: TRBJ1-6
D: NA
DNA: TGTGCCAGCAGTTTACAGGGTACCGTTTCACCCCTCCACTTT
CDR3: CASSLQGTVSPLHF

V: TRBV10-1
size: few
J: TRBJ1-1
D: TRBD1
DNA: TGCGCCAGCAGTGAAGGGACAGGACTACCGCCGATCTTT
CDR3: CASSEGTGLPPIF

V: TRBV20-1
size: NA
J: TRBJ2-4
D: NA
DNA: TGCAGTGCAGTATCCTTAGCCAAAAACATTCAGTACTTC
CDR3: CSAVSLAKNIQYF

V: TRBV2
size: many
J: TRBJ2-3
D: TRBD2
DNA: TGTGCCAGCAGCCATAATGGGACTAGCGGGCAGTTGTATACGCAGTATTTT
CDR3: CASSHNGTSGQLYTQYF

V: TRBV20-1
size: many
J: TRBJ2-5
D: TRBD2
DNA: TGCAGTGCTTTTGGACTAGCCTCCGAGACCCAGTACTTC
CDR3: CSAFGLASETQYF

V: TRBV10-3
size: NA
J: TRBJ1-3
D: NA
DNA: TGTGCCATCAGAGACGGGCCATACAAAAGCTCTGGAAACACCATATATTTT
CDR3: CAIRDGPYKSSGNTIYF

V: TRBV2
size: many
J: TRBJ1-2
D: TRBD1
DNA: TGTGCCAGCAGTGGACAGGGGTATAACTATGGCTACACCTTC
CDR3: CASSGQGYNYGYTF

V: TRBV6-1
size: NA
J: TRBJ2-7
D: TRBD1
DNA: TGTGCCAGCACCCACACCGGGACAGAGTTTTACGAGCAGTACTTC
CDR3: CASTHTGTEFYEQYF

V: TRBV20-1
size: many
J: TRBJ2-3
D: NA
DNA: TGCAGTGCTAGTATCCCGGGGACAGATACGCAGTATTTT
CDR3: CSASIPGTDTQYF

V: TRBV15
size: many
J: TRBJ2-1
D: TRBD1
DNA: TGTGCCACCAGCCCCAGGGACAGGGTATACAATGAGCAGTTCTTC
CDR3: CATSPRDRVYNEQFF

V: TRBV7-2
size: many
J: TRBJ2-5
D: TRBD2
DNA: TGTGCCAGCAGCTTAGAACTAGCGGTCCCAGGGACCCAGTACTTC
CDR3: CASSLELAVPGTQYF

V: TRBV5-1
size: NA
J: TRBJ2-7
D: NA
DNA: TGTGCCAGCAGCTTAGCAGGGCGGGACAGCGGCTACGAGCAGTACTTC
CDR3: CASSLAGRDSGYEQYF

V: TRBV28
size: NA
J: TRBJ1-2
D: NA
DNA: TGTGCCAGCAGTTTCTGGGGGGTGAGTGGCTACACCTTC
CDR3: CASSFWGVSGYTF

V: TRBV5-1
size: few
J: TRBJ2-2
D: NA
DNA: TGCGCCAGCAGCTGGGGCGGGACAGCGACGAACACCGGGGAGCTGTTTTTT
CDR3: CASSWGGTATNTGELFF

V: TRBV10-3
size: few
J: TRBJ1-4
D: NA
DNA: TGTGCCATCAGCCGATACAGGGCAACTAATGAAAAACTGTTTTTT
CDR3: CAISRYRATNEKLFF

V: TRBV7-9
size: once
J: TRBJ1-3
D: NA
DNA: TGTGCCAGCAGCTTGAGGGTGGAGGGAAACACCATATATTTT
CDR3: CASSLRVEGNTIYF

V: TRBV19
size: NA
J: TRBJ2-3
D: NA
DNA: TGTGCCAGTAGTATATACGGTTTCGGGGATACGCAGTATTTT
CDR3: CASSIYGFGDTQYF

V: TRBV30
size: few
J: TRBJ2-7
D: NA
DNA: TGTGCCTGGAGTCACAGGGTGGACGAGCAGTACTTC
CDR3: CAWSHRVDEQYF

V: TRBV30
size: many
J: TRBJ2-7
D: TRBD1
DNA: TGTGCCTGGAGTAGAGGGGGCGCCTCCTACGAGCAGTACTTC
CDR3: CAWSRGGASYEQYF

V: TRBV24-1
size: NA
J: TRBJ2-4
D: NA
DNA: TGTGCCACCAGTGACCCGGGTGGGGCCGGGGACATTCAGTACTTC
CDR3: CATSDPGGAGDIQYF

V: TRBV20-1
size: few
J: TRBJ2-5
D: NA
DNA: TGCAGTGCTAGAGAGTTGGATTTCGGGGGTTTAGAGACCCAGTACTTC
CDR3: CSARELDFGGLETQYF

V: TRBV28
size: few
J: TRBJ2-4
D: NA
DNA: TGTGCCAGCAGTTTGGCAGGGGTCAAAAACATTCAGTACTTC
CDR3: CASSLAGVKNIQYF